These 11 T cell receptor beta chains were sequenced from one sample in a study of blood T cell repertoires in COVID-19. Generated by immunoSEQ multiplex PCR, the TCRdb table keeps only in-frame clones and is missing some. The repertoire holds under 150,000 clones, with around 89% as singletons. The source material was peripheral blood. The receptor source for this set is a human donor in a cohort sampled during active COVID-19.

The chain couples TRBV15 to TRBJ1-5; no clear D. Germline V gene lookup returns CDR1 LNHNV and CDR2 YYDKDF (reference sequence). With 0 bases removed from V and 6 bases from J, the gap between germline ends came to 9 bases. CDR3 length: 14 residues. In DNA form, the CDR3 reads TGTGCCACCAGCAGAGATAGAGGGTCTCAGCCCCAGCATTTT. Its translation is CATSRDRGSQPQHF.

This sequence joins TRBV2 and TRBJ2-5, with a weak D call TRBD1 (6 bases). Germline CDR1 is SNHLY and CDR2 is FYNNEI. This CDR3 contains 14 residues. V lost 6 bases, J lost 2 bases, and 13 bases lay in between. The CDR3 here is CASSAGTPQETQYF. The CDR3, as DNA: TGTGCCAGCAGCGCCGGGACACCGCAAGAGACCCAGTACTTC.

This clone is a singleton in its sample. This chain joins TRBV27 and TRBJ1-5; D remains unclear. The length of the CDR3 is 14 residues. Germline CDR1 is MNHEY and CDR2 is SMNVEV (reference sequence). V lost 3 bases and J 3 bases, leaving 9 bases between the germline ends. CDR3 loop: CASSFRQYNQPQHF. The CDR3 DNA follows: TGTGCCAGCAGTTTTCGCCAGTACAATCAGCCCCAGCATTTT.

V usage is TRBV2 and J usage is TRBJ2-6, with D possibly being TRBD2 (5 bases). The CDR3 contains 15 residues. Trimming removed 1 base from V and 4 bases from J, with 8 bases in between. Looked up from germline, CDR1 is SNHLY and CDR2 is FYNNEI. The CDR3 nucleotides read TGTGCCAGCAGTGAAGGAATAGCGGGGGCCAACGTCCTGACTTTC. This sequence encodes CASSEGIAGANVLTF. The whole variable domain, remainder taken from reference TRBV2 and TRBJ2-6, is EPEVTQTPSHQVTQMGQEVILRCVPISNHLYFYWYRQILGQKVEFLVSFYNNEISEKSEIFDDQFSVERPDGSNFTLKIRSTKLEDSAMYFCASSEGIAGANVLTFGAGSRLTVL.

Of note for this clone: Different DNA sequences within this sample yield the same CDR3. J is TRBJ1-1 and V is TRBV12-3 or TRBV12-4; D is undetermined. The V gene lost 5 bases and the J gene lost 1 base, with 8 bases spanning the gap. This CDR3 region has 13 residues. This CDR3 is CASSLRRNTEAFF. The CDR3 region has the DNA TGTGCCAGCAGTCTTCGTCGGAACACTGAAGCTTTCTTT.

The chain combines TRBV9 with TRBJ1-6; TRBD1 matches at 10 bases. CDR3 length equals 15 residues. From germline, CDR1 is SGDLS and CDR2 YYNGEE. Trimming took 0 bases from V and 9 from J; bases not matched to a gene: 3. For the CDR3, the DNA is TGTGCCAGCAGCGTAGGGGGACAGGGGTTTTCACCCCTCCACTTT. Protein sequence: CASSVGGQGFSPLHF.

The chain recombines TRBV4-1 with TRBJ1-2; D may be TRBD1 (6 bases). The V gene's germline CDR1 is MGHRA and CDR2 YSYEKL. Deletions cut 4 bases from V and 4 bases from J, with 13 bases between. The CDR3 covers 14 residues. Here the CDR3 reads CASSPSQGGYGYTF. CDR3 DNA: TGCGCCAGCAGCCCTTCACAGGGTGGCTATGGCTACACCTTC.

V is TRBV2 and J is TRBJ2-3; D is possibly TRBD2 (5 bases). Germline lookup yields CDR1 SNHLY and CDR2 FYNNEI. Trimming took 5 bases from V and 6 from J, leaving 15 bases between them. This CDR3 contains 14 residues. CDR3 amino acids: CASSPPARVDTQYF. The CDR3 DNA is TGTGCCAGCAGTCCTCCTGCGCGGGTGGATACGCAGTATTTT.

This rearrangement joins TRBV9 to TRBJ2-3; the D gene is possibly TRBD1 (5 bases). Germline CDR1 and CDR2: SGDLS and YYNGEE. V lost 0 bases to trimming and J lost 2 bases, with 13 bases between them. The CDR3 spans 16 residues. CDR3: CASSVVGRRDTDTQYF. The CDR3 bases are TGTGCCAGCAGCGTAGTCGGTCGCAGGGACACAGATACGCAGTATTTT.

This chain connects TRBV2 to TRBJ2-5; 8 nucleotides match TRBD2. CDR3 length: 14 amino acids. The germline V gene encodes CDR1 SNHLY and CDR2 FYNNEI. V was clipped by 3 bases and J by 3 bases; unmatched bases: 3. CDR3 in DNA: TGTGCCAGCAGTGATCCAGCGGGGGAAGAGACCCAGTACTTC. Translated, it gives CASSDPAGEETQYF.

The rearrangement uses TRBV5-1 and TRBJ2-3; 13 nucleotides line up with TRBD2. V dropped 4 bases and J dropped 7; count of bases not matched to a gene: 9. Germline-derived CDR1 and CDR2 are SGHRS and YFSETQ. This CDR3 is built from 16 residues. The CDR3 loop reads CASSTSGGASTNTQYF. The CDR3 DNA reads TGCGCCAGCAGCACTAGCGGGGGGGCTAGTACGAATACGCAGTATTTT.